This T cell receptor beta chain emerged from a study of CD4 T cell repertoires in COVID-19. General study points: SARS-CoV and/or HKU1 spike cultures shared between about 6.5 and 25% of SARS-CoV-2 clonotypes. Suggested intraclonal diversification: top SARS-CoV-2-reactive clonotypes appeared in two or three memory subsets.

This table comes from immunoSEQ multiplex PCR, and its TCRdb copy is limited to in-frame clones, with some not included. The table records about 75,000 clones, roughly 85% of them present only once. Turning to this clone: Antigen: not known.

The ends lost 3 bases at V and 2 bases at J; junction bases unmatched: 3. The CDR3 has 14 amino acids. Germline-derived CDR1 and CDR2 are SQVTM and ANQGSEA. The sequence derives from a human donor who had COVID-19. The genes are TRBV29-1 and TRBJ2-2, with 7 bases lining up with TRBD1. This material consisted of CD4+ T cells from peripheral blood, taken after recovery from COVID-19. In DNA form, the CDR3 reads TGCAGCGTTGAGGGACAGACAAACACCGGGGAGCTGTTTTTT. As protein: CSVEGQTNTGELFF.